The TCR beta chain under discussion was sequenced for a study of shared clonotypes between healthy human individuals. This CDR3 has 16 amino acids. Germline CDR1 is MNHEY and CDR2 is SMNVEV (reference sequence). J gave up 0 bases and V 2 bases, and 4 bases lay outside the gene matches. The method was immunoSEQ multiplex PCR; TCRdb's version includes in-frame clones alone and lacks a portion of them. The sample includes fewer than 200,000 clones, over 80% of them seen just once. The gene calls are TRBV27 and TRBJ2-7; 10 positions agree with TRBD1. The TCR was taken from a woman aged 25 to 39 in good health. The sample comprised naive CD4+ T cells sorted from blood. The subset was: CD45RA+ positively selected. The CDR3 region is CASSLSGTGASYEQYF. CDR3 DNA: TGTGCCAGCAGTTTAAGCGGGACAGGGGCCTCCTACGAGCAGTACTTC.